The 25 T cell receptor beta chains presented below share a single source sample, sequenced in a study of T cells in narcolepsy. The repertoire was sequenced with immunoSEQ multiplex PCR; TCRdb's copy has only in-frame clones and lacks some. The sample has about 27,000 clones, approximately 84% seen once. The sample consisted of CD45RA- memory CD4+ T cells from PBMCs. These receptors came from a human donor with narcolepsy.

The genes are TRBV28 and TRBJ1-5; weak D call: TRBD1 (6 bases). V lost 5 bases and J 2 bases, leaving 16 bases between the germline ends. Germline V gives CDR1 MDHEN, CDR2 SYDVKM. This CDR3 contains 16 residues. The CDR3 DNA sequence: TGTGCCAGCAGTCCCATGAACAGGGTGGGCAATCAGCCCCAGCATTTT. Residues: CASSPMNRVGNQPQHF.

The chain is built from TRBV5-4 and TRBJ2-7; D is tentatively TRBD1 or TRBD2 (7 bases each). The germline CDR1 and CDR2 sequences are SGHNT and YYREEE (reference sequence). With 2 bases removed from V and 3 bases from J, the gap between germline ends came to 15 bases. The CDR3 consists of 15 residues. CDR3 DNA: TGTGCCAGCAGCTTCCGGCAGGGGGGGAGCTACGAGCAGTACTTC. This sequence encodes CASSFRQGGSYEQYF.

J is TRBJ2-3 and V is TRBV5-1; possible D gene TRBD1, 7 bases. Per germline, CDR1 SGHRS and CDR2 YFSETQ. The CDR3 spans 15 residues. Trimming stripped 1 base from V and 4 bases from J, with 13 bases between. The CDR3 spells CASSLLSRGADTQYF. The CDR3 DNA sequence: TGCGCCAGCAGCTTGTTGAGCAGGGGGGCAGATACGCAGTATTTT.

The V gene is TRBV5-1, the J gene TRBJ2-1; D possibly corresponds to TRBD1 (6 bases). Trimming removed 4 bases at V and 8 bases at J, with 16 bases between. This CDR3 region has 14 residues. Germline loops: CDR1 SGHRS, CDR2 YFSETQ. The CDR3 nucleotides read TGCGCCAGCAGCAGAGGGACACCCGTAGATGAGCAGTTCTTC. It specifies CASSRGTPVDEQFF.

The V and J genes are TRBV10-3 and TRBJ1-4, with TRBD1 identical over 7 bases. The CDR3 sequence is 17 residues long. Per the germline V gene, CDR1 is ENHRY and CDR2 is SYGVKD. V shed 0 bases, J shed 6 bases, and the junction held 10 bases outside the gene matches. The CDR3 reads CAISESGPGQAYEKLFF. The CDR3 DNA follows: TGTGCCATCAGTGAGTCGGGCCCAGGACAGGCTTATGAAAAACTGTTTTTT.

V and J are TRBV23-1 and TRBJ2-1; either TRBD1 or TRBD2 may supply D (5 bases each). TRBV23-1 is sorted into the ORF group, with uncertain function. Trimming cost V 11 bases and J 2 bases, with 16 bases left between them. The CDR3 extends over 14 amino acids. In DNA form, the CDR3 reads TGCGCCCGGACTGGGGCGAACGCCTACAATGAGCAGTTCTTC. Residues: CARTGANAYNEQFF.

In this sample, this clone turned up once. The chain employs TRBV5-1 and TRBJ2-7; maybe TRBD1 (6 bases). The CDR3 consists of 12 residues. The ends were cut back, 3 bases at V and 4 bases at J, with 8 bases in the middle. Germline-derived CDR1 and CDR2 are SGHRS and YFSETQ. The CDR3 loop is CASSSGVYEQYF. The CDR3 DNA reads TGCGCCAGCAGCTCAGGGGTATACGAGCAGTACTTC.

This clone was counted between two and nine times. CDR3 nucleotides: TGTGCCAGCAGGTTGACAGATAATCAGCCCCAGCATTTT. Protein product: CASRLTDNQPQHF. V usage is TRBV6-1 and J usage is TRBJ1-5; D possibly corresponds to TRBD1 (5 bases). The CDR3 consists of 13 residues. The V gene lost 6 bases and the J gene lost 4 bases, with 10 bases spanning the gap. The germline gives CDR1 MNHNS, CDR2 SASEGT.

The genes are TRBV29-1 and TRBJ2-3; D is undetermined. This CDR3 contains 10 residues. The V gene lost 8 bases and the J gene lost 4 bases, with 7 bases spanning the gap. Germline V lookup: CDR1 SQVTM, CDR2 ANQGSEA. CDR3 residues: CSTRSDTQYF. The CDR3 DNA reads as TGCAGCACCCGATCAGATACGCAGTATTTT.

This clone appeared a few times. The V call is TRBV7-2, the J call TRBJ2-3, with TRBD2 identical over 9 bases. This CDR3 comprises 15 residues. Germline trimming cut 8 bases from V and 4 bases from J; bases unmatched to any gene: 10. CDR1 and CDR2 (germline): SGHTA, FQGNSA. The CDR3 spells CASVRGGARADTQYF. The CDR3 coding sequence is TGTGCCAGCGTACGCGGGGGGGCGCGCGCAGATACGCAGTATTTT. Variable domain in full (rest from reference TRBV7-2 and TRBJ2-3): GAGVSQSPSNKVTEKGKDVELRCDPISGHTALYWYRQSLGQGLEFLIYFQGNSAPDKSGLPSDRFSAERTGGSVSTLTIQRTQQEDSAVYLCASVRGGARADTQYFGPGTRLTVL.

The rearrangement uses TRBV25-1 and TRBJ1-1, with a possible D match to TRBD1 (6 bases). V lost 4 bases and J 0 bases, leaving 12 bases between the germline ends. CDR1 and CDR2 (germline): MGHDK, SYGVNS. The CDR3 runs to 15 residues. The DNA for the CDR3 is TGTGCCAGCAGTGCGATGAGGGGGGTGAACACTGAAGCTTTCTTT. As protein: CASSAMRGVNTEAFF.

This sequence joins TRBV5-1 and TRBJ2-7, with 9 bases aligning to TRBD1. The germline V gene encodes CDR1 SGHRS and CDR2 YFSETQ. This CDR3 is 14 amino acids long. The V gene end was trimmed by 3 bases and the J gene end by 6 bases; junction bases not matched to a gene: 7. In DNA form, the CDR3 reads TGCGCCAGCAGCTGGGGACAGGGACTGATCGAGCAGTACTTC. Its protein is CASSWGQGLIEQYF.

The chain is built from TRBV5-1 and TRBJ2-7; D possibly corresponds to TRBD2 (5 bases). Looked up from germline, CDR1 is SGHRS and CDR2 is YFSETQ. The CDR3 consists of 16 residues. Trimming removed 0 bases at V and 4 bases at J, with 17 bases between. Here the CDR3 reads CASSLVRATGFYEQYF. CDR3 DNA sequence: TGCGCCAGCAGCTTGGTACGGGCTACGGGATTTTACGAGCAGTACTTC.

V usage is TRBV4-1 and J usage is TRBJ1-1, with D possibly TRBD1 on 6 matching bases. This CDR3 has 18 residues. Trimming cost V 3 bases and J 3 bases, with 23 bases left between them. Germline-derived CDR1 and CDR2 are MGHRA and YSYEKL. The CDR3 coding sequence is TGCGCCAGCAGCCACCCCCCCCGGAACGGACAGCGGGACACTGAAGCTTTCTTT. Amino acids: CASSHPPRNGQRDTEAFF.

The J gene is TRBJ1-1, the V gene TRBV10-2; tentatively, D is TRBD1 (6 bases). The V gene lost 6 bases and the J gene lost 4 bases, with 12 bases spanning the gap. This CDR3 spans 13 amino acids. Per germline, CDR1 WSHSY and CDR2 SAAADI. CDR3 bases: TGCGCCAGCAGGGCAGGGGTTTTCACTGAAGCTTTCTTT. It encodes CASRAGVFTEAFF.

The gene calls are TRBV14 and TRBJ2-1, with 11 bases matching TRBD2. After removal of 4 bases from V and 10 bases from J, the junction contained 15 bases not matched to a gene. CDR1 and CDR2 (germline): SGHDN, FVKESK. This CDR3 contains 17 residues. In DNA, the CDR3 is TGTGCCAGCAGCCTAAACCGGGGACTAGCGGCTGGGGGCGAGCAGTTCTTC. It encodes CASSLNRGLAAGGEQFF.

V and J are TRBV28 and TRBJ2-1; no reliable D call. The CDR3 totals 13 residues. Trimming removed 7 bases from V and 9 bases from J, with 16 bases in between. Per germline, CDR1 MDHEN and CDR2 SYDVKM. Here the CDR3 DNA reads TGTGCCAGCACCTATCCCCTCTTAGGTGAGCAGTTCTTC. Protein product: CASTYPLLGEQFF.

The V and J genes are TRBV19 and TRBJ2-7, with 8 nucleotides matching TRBD2. Germline CDR1 is LNHDA and CDR2 is SQIVND (reference sequence). V was pared by 7 bases and J by 5 bases, with 10 bases of the junction left unmatched. The CDR3 loop spans 14 amino acids. The CDR3 loop is CASKYGRAENEQYF. CDR3 bases: TGTGCCAGTAAATACGGGAGGGCCGAAAACGAGCAGTACTTC.

The rearrangement joins TRBV9 to TRBJ2-2, with TRBD1 matching over 7 bases. The germline V gene has CDR1 SGDLS and CDR2 YYNGEE. V dropped 4 bases and J dropped 3; count of bases not matched to a gene: 6. The CDR3 is 15 residues long. CDR3 loop: CASSPTGADTGELFF. The CDR3 nucleotides are TGTGCCAGCAGCCCAACAGGGGCTGACACCGGGGAGCTGTTTTTT.

This clone was recorded only once. This chain uses TRBV29-1 with TRBJ1-1, with 11 positions matching TRBD1. The CDR3 is 12 residues long. Germline values: CDR1 SQVTM, CDR2 ANQGSEA. With V trimmed by 6 bases and J by 11 bases, 8 bases remained unmatched. The CDR3 sequence: CSVGQGANRAFF. CDR3 coding DNA: TGCAGCGTCGGACAGGGGGCCAATCGGGCTTTCTTT.

This chain connects TRBV7-2 to TRBJ2-5, with D perhaps matching TRBD2 (6 bases). Germline CDR1 reads SGHTA; CDR2 reads FQGNSA. With 7 bases removed from V and 0 bases from J, the gap between germline ends came to 18 bases. CDR3 length: 16 residues. CDR3 sequence (DNA): TGTGCCAGCACCCCTAGGGGTAGCGGATACCAAGAGACCCAGTACTTC. This encodes CASTPRGSGYQETQYF.

The CDR3 bases are TGTGCCATCAACACTAGCGGGAGACAAGGGCAGTTCTTC. Translated, it gives CAINTSGRQGQFF. This chain uses TRBV10-3 with TRBJ2-1; TRBD2 agrees at 11 bases. Per germline, CDR1 ENHRY and CDR2 SYGVKD. V shed 7 bases and J 12 bases; nucleotides not matched to a gene: 8. The CDR3 length is 13 residues.

The chain couples TRBV19 to TRBJ1-4, with D hard to call. CDR3 length: 14 amino acids. Per the germline V gene, CDR1 is LNHDA and CDR2 is SQIVND (reference sequence). Deletions cut 9 bases from V and 3 bases from J, with 14 bases between. In DNA form, the CDR3 reads TGTGCCAGCGGGCGTGGAGCCTCTAATGAAAAACTGTTTTTT. Translating it yields CASGRGASNEKLFF.

The rearrangement links TRBV7-6 to TRBJ2-1; D remains ambiguous. The CDR3 is made up of 15 amino acids. V lost 1 base and J lost 5, with 12 bases in between. Germline CDR1 SGHVS, CDR2 FNYEAQ. CDR3 sequence: CASSLGLRANNEQFF. CDR3 nucleotide sequence: TGTGCCAGCAGCTTAGGGTTGCGAGCGAACAATGAGCAGTTCTTC.

Details on this clone: One junction end does not reproduce the germline sequence, and a read error may be involved. The chain couples TRBV15 to TRBJ2-5, with D possibly matching TRBD2 (5 bases). This CDR3 is 12 amino acids long. The germline V gene encodes CDR1 LNHNV and CDR2 YYDKDF (reference sequence). The CDR3 DNA sequence: TGTGCCACCAGCAGAGTCGTCGGACTTTTAAACTTC. Protein sequence: CATSRVVGLLNF.